This TCR beta chain was sequenced in a study of Tregs in tolerant kidney transplant recipients. TCRdb's table, derived via immunoSEQ multiplex PCR, lists solely in-frame clones and lacks some. In the table there are some 68,000 clones, around 83% of which are singletons. Thawed PBMCs were FACS-sorted into unstimulated CD4+CD25+CD127- regulatory T cells, CD4+CD25- non-regulatory cells, CD4 and CD8 cells. This clone has only one observation. Its matching antigen is unknown. Study-level points and caveats: The small number of patients limits these findings pending further validation. Activated donor B cell expansion appeared to reveal the most relevant donor-specific TCRbeta repertoire.

Specimen: CD4+ T cells from blood. This TCR was sampled from a human donor in good health.

CDR3 residues: CASSPFPLTTSKFAFF. Here the CDR3 DNA reads TGTGCCAGCTCACCATTCCCCTTAACGACAAGTAAATTTGCTTTCTTT. The chain couples TRBV18 to TRBJ1-1; D gene unclear. CDR1 and CDR2 from the germline V gene are KGHSH and LQKENI. The ends were cut back, 2 bases at V and 11 bases at J, with 24 bases in the middle. CDR3 length: 16 residues.